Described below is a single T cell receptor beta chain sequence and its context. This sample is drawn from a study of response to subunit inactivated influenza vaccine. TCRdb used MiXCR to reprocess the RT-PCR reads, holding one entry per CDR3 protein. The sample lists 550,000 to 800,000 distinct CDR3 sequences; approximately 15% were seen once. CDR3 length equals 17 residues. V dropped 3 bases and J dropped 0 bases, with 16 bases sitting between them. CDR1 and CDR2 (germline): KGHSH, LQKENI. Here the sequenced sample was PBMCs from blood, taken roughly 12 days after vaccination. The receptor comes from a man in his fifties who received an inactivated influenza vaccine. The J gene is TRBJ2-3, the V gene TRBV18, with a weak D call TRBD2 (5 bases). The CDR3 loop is CASSPSPVRDSTDTQYF. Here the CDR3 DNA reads TGTGCCAGCTCACCCAGCCCAGTTCGGGATAGCACAGATACGCAGTATTTT.